This TCR beta chain was recorded in a study of shared clonotypes between healthy human individuals. Findings of the study overall: Only blood underwent sampling, and tissue repertoires likely differ.

For sorted subsets, about 200 ng DNA per replicate equaled approximately 30,000 T cell genomes. Data came from immunoSEQ multiplex PCR; TCRdb stores just in-frame clones and leaves some out. The data contain approximately 740,000 clones, approximately 92% of them seen just once; the ten biggest clones take up more than 20%. With regard to this clone: Its antigen is undetermined.

CD45RO negativity and positive selection for CCR7 defined naive CD8 cells, a population that excluded terminally differentiated effector memory CD45RA+ cells. The specimen was naive CD8+ T cells sorted from blood. The sequence was obtained from a man under 40 in good health.

CDR3: CASSPTGPYEQYF. The CDR3 bases are TGTGCCAGCAGTCCCACTGGACCCTACGAGCAGTACTTC. The V call is TRBV28, the J call TRBJ2-7; unclear D gene. Germline values: CDR1 MDHEN, CDR2 SYDVKM. The CDR3 loop spans 13 amino acids. Trimming removed 5 bases from V and 2 bases from J, with 10 bases in between.